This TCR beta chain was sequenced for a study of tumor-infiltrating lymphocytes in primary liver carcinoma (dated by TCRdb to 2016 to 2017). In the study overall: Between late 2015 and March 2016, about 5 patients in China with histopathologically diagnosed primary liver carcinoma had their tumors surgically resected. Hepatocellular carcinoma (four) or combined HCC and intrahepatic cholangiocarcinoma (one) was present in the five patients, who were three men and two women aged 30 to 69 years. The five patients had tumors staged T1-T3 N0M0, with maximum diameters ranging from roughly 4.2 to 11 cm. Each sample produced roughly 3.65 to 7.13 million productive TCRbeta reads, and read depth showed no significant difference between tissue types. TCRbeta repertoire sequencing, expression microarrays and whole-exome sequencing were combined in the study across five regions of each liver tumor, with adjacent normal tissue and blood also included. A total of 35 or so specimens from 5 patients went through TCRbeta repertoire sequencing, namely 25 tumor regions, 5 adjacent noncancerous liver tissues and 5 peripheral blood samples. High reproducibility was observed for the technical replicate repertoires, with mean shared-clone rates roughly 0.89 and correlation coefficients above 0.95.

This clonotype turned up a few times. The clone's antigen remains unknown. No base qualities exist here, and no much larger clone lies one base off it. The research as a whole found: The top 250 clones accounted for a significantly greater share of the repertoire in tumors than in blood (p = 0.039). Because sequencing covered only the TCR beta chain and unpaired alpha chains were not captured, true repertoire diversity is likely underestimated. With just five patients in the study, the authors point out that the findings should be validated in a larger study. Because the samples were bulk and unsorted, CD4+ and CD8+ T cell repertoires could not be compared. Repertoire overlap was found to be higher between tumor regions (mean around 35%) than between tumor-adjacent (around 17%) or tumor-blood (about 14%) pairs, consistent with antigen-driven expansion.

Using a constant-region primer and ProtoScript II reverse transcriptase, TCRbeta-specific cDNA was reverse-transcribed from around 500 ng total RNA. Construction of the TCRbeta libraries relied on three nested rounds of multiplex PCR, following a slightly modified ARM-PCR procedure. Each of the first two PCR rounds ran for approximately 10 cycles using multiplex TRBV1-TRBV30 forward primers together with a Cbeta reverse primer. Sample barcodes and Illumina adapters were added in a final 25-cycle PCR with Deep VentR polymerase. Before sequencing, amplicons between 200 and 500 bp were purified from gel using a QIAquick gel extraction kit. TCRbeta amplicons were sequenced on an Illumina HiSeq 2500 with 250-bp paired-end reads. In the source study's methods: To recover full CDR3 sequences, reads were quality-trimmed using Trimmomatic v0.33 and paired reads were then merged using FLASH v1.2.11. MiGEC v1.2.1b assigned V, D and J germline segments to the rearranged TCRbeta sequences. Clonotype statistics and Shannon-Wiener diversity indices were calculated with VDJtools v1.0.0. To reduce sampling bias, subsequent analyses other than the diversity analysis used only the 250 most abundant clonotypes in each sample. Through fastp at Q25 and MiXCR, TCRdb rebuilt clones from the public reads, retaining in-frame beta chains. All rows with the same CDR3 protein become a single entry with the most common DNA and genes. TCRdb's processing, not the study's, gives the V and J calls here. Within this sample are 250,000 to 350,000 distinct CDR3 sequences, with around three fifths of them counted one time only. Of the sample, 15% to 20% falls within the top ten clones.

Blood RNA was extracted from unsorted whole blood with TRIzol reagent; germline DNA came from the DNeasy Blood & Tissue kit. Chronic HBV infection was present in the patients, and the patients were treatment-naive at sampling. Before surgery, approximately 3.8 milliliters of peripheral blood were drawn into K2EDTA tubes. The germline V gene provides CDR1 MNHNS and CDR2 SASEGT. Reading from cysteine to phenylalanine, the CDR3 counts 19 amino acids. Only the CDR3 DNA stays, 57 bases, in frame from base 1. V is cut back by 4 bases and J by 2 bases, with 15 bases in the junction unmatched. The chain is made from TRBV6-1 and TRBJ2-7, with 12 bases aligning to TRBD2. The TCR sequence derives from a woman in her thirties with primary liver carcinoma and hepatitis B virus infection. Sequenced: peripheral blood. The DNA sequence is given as TGTGCCAGCAGTGGTCCGACTAGCGGGAGTAAAGGGGCCCCCTACGAGCAGTACTTC. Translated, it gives CASSGPTSGSKGAPYEQYF.